These T cell receptor beta chains were read from a single sample in a study of cytomegalovirus exposure and HLA in healthy donors. Measured with immunoSEQ multiplex PCR; TCRdb has only the in-frame clones, and not every one. The sample table includes more than 100,000 clones. The sample was PBMCs. The source of these receptors is a man younger than 30 in good health and CMV-seronegative. Both conserved end residues are part of each CDR3.

TRBV30	TRBJ2-5	CAWSVRGGRETQYF
TRBV7-9	TRBJ2-7	CASSLVARAHEQYF
TRBV5-5	TRBJ1-6	CASSRDSLAPIGSPLHF
TRBV7-9	TRBJ2-1	CASSDRQDEQFF
TRBV5-1	TRBJ2-7	CASSEDRGYSYEQYF
TRBV7-9	TRBJ1-1	CASSLAESEAFF
TRBV7-2	TRBJ1-3	CASSLGTGLNTIYF
TRBV6-5	TRBJ2-7	CASSSPGLAFYEQYF
TRBV5-1	TRBJ2-5	CASSLQETQYF
TRBV18	TRBJ2-3	CASSPSRGTDTQYF
TRBV5-6	TRBJ1-5	CASSPGGGPSNQPQHF
TRBV6-1	TRBJ1-1	CASSERSVTEAFF
TRBV25-1	TRBJ1-2	CASARGKNGYTF
TRBV6-1	TRBJ1-5	CASNPAGANQPQHF
TRBV27	TRBJ1-5	CASRQGGQPQHF
TRBV28	TRBJ1-1	CASDSYSGKKTEAFF
TRBV19	TRBJ2-1	CASSVLAGDINEQFF
TRBV27	TRBJ1-5	CASSLGRVNQPQHF
TRBV7-8	TRBJ1-3	CASSLVRQGPPRNAIYF
TRBV19	TRBJ2-7	CASSSLAGGKSEQYF
TRBV28	TRBJ1-5	CASSLSGSRVDQPQHF
TRBV25-1	TRBJ1-4	CASSEGLRKLFF
TRBV10-1	TRBJ1-1	CASNSGTGLRAFF
TRBV6-1	TRBJ2-7	CASSTLAYEQYF
TRBV5-6	TRBJ2-1	CASSLRAGAYYNEQFF
TRBV6-5	TRBJ2-1	CASSYGTGPGNEQFF
TRBV25-1	TRBJ2-3	CASTGGASDTQYF
TRBV9	TRBJ1-2	CASSVVADKNPYGYTF
TRBV29-1	TRBJ1-1	CSVRRDRNTEAFF
TRBV30	TRBJ2-3	CAWSVPGGVTDTQYF
TRBV5-5	TRBJ2-1	CASSRTGARGNEQFF
TRBV5-6	TRBJ2-1	CASRNTGAQVDEQFF
TRBV6-1	TRBJ1-2	CASSDGWGGYGYTF
TRBV18	TRBJ2-1	CASSTQWGLPRGHNEQFF
TRBV5-1	TRBJ1-1	CASSWGQLNTEAFF
TRBV27	TRBJ1-2	CASSLSSYEGHGYTF
TRBV2	TRBJ1-2	CASRASGGANYGYTF
TRBV5-6	TRBJ2-5	CASSLEGQYQETQYF
TRBV6-5	TRBJ2-2	CASSYNRGGAGELFF
TRBV6-1	TRBJ2-3	CASSGFRTGSSTDTQYF
TRBV5-1	TRBJ1-1	CASSLGSDYTEAFF
TRBV7-3	TRBJ2-3	CASSRAGQNTDTQYF
TRBV28	TRBJ2-5	CASRLSGSETQYF
TRBV27	TRBJ2-3	CASSSLAGLTDTQYF
TRBV5-1	TRBJ2-3	CASSRTSGRTDTQYF
TRBV19	TRBJ1-5	CASRANGQDPNQPQHF
TRBV5-6	TRBJ2-1	CASSRTGSQSEQFF
TRBV5-5	TRBJ2-7	CASSPPSGQGSHEQYF
TRBV5-4	TRBJ2-1	CASSLRRARVNEQFF